This T cell receptor (beta chain) was sequenced in a study of cytomegalovirus exposure and HLA in healthy donors. The germline V gene encodes CDR1 SGHNT and CDR2 YYREEE (reference sequence). After removal of 6 bases from V and 4 bases from J, the junction contained 8 bases not matched to a gene. This CDR3 has 14 amino acids. Primers for the PCR totalled 60 Vbeta and 13 Jbeta. This table comes from immunoSEQ multiplex PCR, and its TCRdb copy is limited to in-frame clones, with some not included. Altogether 200,000 to 250,000 clones are present, 77% being singletons, with the ten largest covering roughly 2.5%. General study findings and limits: A later analysis showed that HLA-associated TCR beta chains had undergone more clonal expansion than equally common others.

Of note for this clone: Its antigen is not identified.

Sequenced: PBMCs. The rearrangement links TRBV5-4 to TRBJ1-2, with TRBD1 matching over 8 bases. The sequence derives from a woman aged 55-75 years in good health and CMV-seropositive. Here the CDR3 reads CASTPGQGGYGYTF. The CDR3 coding sequence is TGTGCCAGCACCCCAGGACAGGGCGGCTATGGCTACACCTTC.